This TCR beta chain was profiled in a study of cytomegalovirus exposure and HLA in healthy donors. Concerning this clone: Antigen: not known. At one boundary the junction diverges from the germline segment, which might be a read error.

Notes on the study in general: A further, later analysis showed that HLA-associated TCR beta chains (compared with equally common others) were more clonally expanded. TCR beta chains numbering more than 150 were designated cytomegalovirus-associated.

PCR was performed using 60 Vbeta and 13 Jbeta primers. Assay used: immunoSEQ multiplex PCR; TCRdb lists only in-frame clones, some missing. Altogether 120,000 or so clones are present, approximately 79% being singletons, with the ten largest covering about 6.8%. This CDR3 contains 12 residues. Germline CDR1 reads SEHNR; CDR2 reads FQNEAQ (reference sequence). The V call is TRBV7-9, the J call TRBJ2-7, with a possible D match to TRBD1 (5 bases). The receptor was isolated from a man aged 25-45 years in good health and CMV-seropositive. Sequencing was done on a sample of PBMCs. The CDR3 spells CSSSLGAYEQYF. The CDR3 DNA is TGTTCCAGCAGCTTAGGGGCGTACGAGCAGTACTTC.